The clone carrying this TCR beta chain was picked up a small number of times. Some clones are missing from TCRdb's copy, which holds only in-frame ones; the method was immunoSEQ multiplex PCR. This sample has about 240,000 clones, with 87% found just once. The record originates from a study of blood T cell repertoires in COVID-19. Germline V gives CDR1 MNHEY, CDR2 SMNVEV (reference sequence). There are 13 residues in the CDR3. The V gene end was trimmed by 2 bases and the J gene end by 3 bases; junction bases not matched to a gene: 0. This chain uses TRBV27 with TRBJ2-7, with 8 bases matching TRBD1. The sequenced sample consisted of PBMCs or T cells enriched from blood (not recorded which). The origin of this receptor is a woman aged 25 to 39 with acute COVID-19. The CDR3 reads CASSLGTGYEQYF. CDR3 coding DNA: TGTGCCAGCAGTTTAGGGACAGGCTACGAGCAGTACTTC.